The next 22 T cell receptor beta chains were all read from a single sample in a study of CD8 T cells in Susac syndrome. RNA in amounts of roughly 0.45 to 1 ug was reverse transcribed with random hexamers. TCRdb called the immunoSEQ multiplex PCR reads again in MiXCR, with one record for every CDR3 protein. The sample consists of 150,000 to 200,000 distinct CDR3 sequences, 93% of them appearing once. Sequenced sample: CD4+ T cells from PBMCs. Receptors originate from a human donor with multiple sclerosis.

V and J are TRBV10-3 and TRBJ2-4; no reliable D call. The V gene lost 11 bases and the J gene lost 7 bases, with 18 bases spanning the gap. The length of the CDR3 is 13 residues. Germline V CDR1 and CDR2: ENHRY, SYGVKD. CDR3 sequence: CASGAGFENIQYF. For the CDR3, the DNA is TGTGCCTCCGGAGCCGGGTTTGAGAACATTCAGTACTTC.

The chain uses TRBV3-1 and TRBJ1-2, with D perhaps TRBD1 (5 bases). This CDR3 contains 12 residues. Trimming took 4 bases from V and 11 from J, leaving 14 bases between them. Germline V CDR1 and CDR2: LGHDT, YNNKEL (reference sequence). The CDR3 sequence: CASSLTGGSYTF. CDR3 bases: TGTGCCAGCAGCCTAACCGGGGGTAGTTACACCTTC.

The chain has TRBV2 and TRBJ1-5; possibly TRBD1 for D (6 bases). CDR3 length: 14 amino acids. Trimming left V 4 bases short and J 3 bases short, with 10 bases between. Germline-derived CDR1 and CDR2 are SNHLY and FYNNEI. CDR3 residues: CASSGGQYNQPQHF. CDR3 sequence (DNA): TGTGCCAGCAGTGGCGGACAGTACAATCAGCCCCAGCATTTT.

The chain carries TRBV3-1 and TRBJ2-6; D remains ambiguous. The CDR3 totals 16 residues. Germline CDR1 LGHDT, CDR2 YNNKEL (reference sequence). Trimming took 1 base from V and 1 from J, leaving 8 bases between them. Here the CDR3 reads CASSQGWRSGANVLTF. The CDR3 nucleotides read TGTGCCAGCAGCCAAGGGTGGCGGTCTGGGGCCAACGTCCTGACTTTC. Variable domain in full (rest from reference TRBV3-1 and TRBJ2-6): DTAVSQTPKYLVTQMGNDKSIKCEQNLGHDTMYWYKQDSKKFLKIMFSYNNKELIINETVPNRFSPKSPDKAHLNLHINSLELGDSAVYFCASSQGWRSGANVLTFGAGSRLTVL.

This chain joins TRBV6-5 and TRBJ1-2; no clear D. V lost 2 bases and J 4 bases, leaving 5 bases between the germline ends. The CDR3 contains 12 residues. Germline V gene sequence: CDR1 MNHEY, CDR2 SVGAGI. The CDR3 here is CASSYDLYGYTF. In DNA, the CDR3 is TGTGCCAGCAGTTACGATCTCTATGGCTACACCTTC.

The chain couples TRBV27 to TRBJ1-5, with D maybe TRBD1 (6 bases). V was pared by 1 base and J by 6 bases, with 10 bases between. CDR1 is MNHEY, CDR2 SMNVEV, per germline (reference sequence). The CDR3 has 14 amino acids. CDR3 protein: CASSLLGGLQPQHF. The CDR3 coding sequence is TGTGCCAGCAGTTTATTGGGGGGCCTTCAGCCCCAGCATTTT.

The J gene is TRBJ1-2, the V gene TRBV5-1; tentatively, D is TRBD1 (6 bases). V gave up 4 bases and J gave up 3 bases, with 22 bases separating them. CDR1 is SGHRS and CDR2 is YFSETQ in the germline V gene. This CDR3 has 17 residues. The CDR3 region is CASSPGKTGQDHYGYTF. The CDR3, as DNA: TGCGCCAGCAGCCCGGGTAAGACAGGCCAAGACCACTATGGCTACACCTTC.

In DNA form, the CDR3 reads TGTGCCAGCTCCCTGACAGCGAGCTCCTACAATGAGCAGTTCTTC. Translating it yields CASSLTASSYNEQFF. The chain recombines TRBV18 with TRBJ2-1, with TRBD1 as a possible D gene (5 bases). The V end was cut by 6 bases, the J end by 0 bases, with 12 bases between. The CDR3 contains 15 residues. Germline assignment: CDR1 KGHSH and CDR2 LQKENI.

This clonotype has only one observation. The chain joins TRBV28 to TRBJ1-6; no firm D call. Trimming left V 5 bases short and J 9 bases short, with 8 bases between. The CDR3 is made up of 12 amino acids. Looked up from germline, CDR1 is MDHEN and CDR2 is SYDVKM. In DNA form, the CDR3 reads TGTGCCAGCAGTACTCCAGGTTCACCCCTCCACTTT. The encoded protein is CASSTPGSPLHF.

This clonotype was counted once. The chain combines TRBV27 with TRBJ1-1; TRBD1 is a possible D gene (5 bases). V lost 4 bases, J lost 4 bases, and 16 bases lay in between. There are 15 residues in the CDR3. Germline CDR1 MNHEY, CDR2 SMNVEV (reference sequence). As DNA, the CDR3 is TGTGCCAGCAGTTACAAGAGGGCAGGGAGCACTGAAGCTTTCTTT. Translation: CASSYKRAGSTEAFF.

The V gene is TRBV5-6, the J gene TRBJ2-3; D is possibly TRBD1 (5 bases). The CDR3 length is 16 residues. Between the trimmed V and J ends, which lost 4 bases and 1 base, there was a span of 16 bases. Per the germline V gene, CDR1 is SGHDT and CDR2 is YYEEEE. The CDR3 DNA reads TGTGCCAGCAGCGGGATGACCAAGGGGCGCACAGATACGCAGTATTTT. This codes for CASSGMTKGRTDTQYF.

The gene calls are TRBV5-1 and TRBJ2-1; D is perhaps TRBD2 (6 bases). This CDR3 region has 14 residues. From germline, CDR1 is SGHRS and CDR2 YFSETQ. V dropped 7 bases and J dropped 0 bases, with 11 bases sitting between them. CDR3 amino acids: CASRIADSYNEQFF. CDR3 in DNA: TGCGCCAGCCGTATAGCGGACTCCTACAATGAGCAGTTCTTC.

This clonotype was detected a few times. The rearrangement uses TRBV12-5 and TRBJ2-1; TRBD2 matches at 8 bases. Looked up from germline, CDR1 is LGHNT and CDR2 is FRNRAP. V dropped 5 bases and J dropped 0; count of bases not matched to a gene: 3. CDR3 length: 15 amino acids. Here the CDR3 DNA reads TGTGCTAGTGGTCCGGGAGGGAGCTCCTACAATGAGCAGTTCTTC. Its protein product is CASGPGGSSYNEQFF.

The sample holds a few counts of this clonotype. This chain joins TRBV5-4 and TRBJ1-2, with D possibly TRBD1 on 5 matching bases. There are 13 residues in the CDR3. Between the trimmed V and J ends, which lost 4 bases and 8 bases, there was a span of 15 bases. Germline loops: CDR1 SGHNT, CDR2 YYREEE (reference sequence). The CDR3 reads CASSPRLRDGYTF. The CDR3 DNA follows: TGTGCCAGCAGCCCCAGGCTCAGGGACGGCTACACCTTC.

The chain carries TRBV12-3 or TRBV12-4 and TRBJ1-5; no clear D gene. This CDR3 has 14 amino acids. V lost 3 bases to trimming and J lost 6 bases, with 12 bases between them. The CDR3 loop is CASSLDPESQPQHF. For the CDR3, the DNA is TGTGCCAGCAGTTTGGACCCCGAAAGTCAGCCCCAGCATTTT.

J is TRBJ1-6 and V is TRBV7-2; 10 nucleotides align to TRBD1. The junction had 6 bases not matched to a gene; V was cut back by 3 bases and J by 10 bases. Germline V gene data show CDR1 as SGHTA and CDR2 as FQGNSA. The CDR3 consists of 15 residues. CDR3 sequence reads: CASSFGQGGRSPLHF. The CDR3 DNA sequence: TGTGCCAGCAGCTTTGGACAGGGGGGAAGGTCACCCCTCCACTTT.

This rearrangement joins TRBV9 to TRBJ2-4, with D perhaps TRBD1 (6 bases). CDR1 and CDR2 from the germline V gene are SGDLS and YYNGEE. CDR3 length equals 16 residues. The V and J ends lost 4 bases and 5 bases respectively, with 19 bases between them. CDR3 nucleotide sequence: TGTGCCAGCAGCCCGGGGAACAGGGAAAGCGAAAACATTCAGTACTTC. Translation: CASSPGNRESENIQYF.

The chain uses TRBV5-1 and TRBJ2-7; D possibly corresponds to TRBD2 (5 bases). Deletions cut 4 bases from V and 1 base from J, with 12 bases between. Germline lookup yields CDR1 SGHRS and CDR2 YFSETQ. This CDR3 spans 14 amino acids. The CDR3 sequence is CASSTVGRSYEQYF. The CDR3, as DNA: TGCGCCAGCAGCACGGTGGGGAGATCCTACGAGCAGTACTTC.

The chain links TRBV18 to TRBJ2-2; 11 nucleotides align to TRBD2. The V gene's germline CDR1 is KGHSH and CDR2 LQKENI. The CDR3 contains 17 residues. J gave up 1 base and V 3 bases, and 4 bases lay outside the gene matches. CDR3 residues: CASSPRLAGMNTGELFF. CDR3 in DNA: TGTGCCAGCTCACCCAGACTAGCGGGGATGAACACCGGGGAGCTGTTTTTT.

The V gene is TRBV5-1, the J gene TRBJ2-5, with D tentatively TRBD1 (6 bases). Germline CDR1 and CDR2: SGHRS and YFSETQ. The CDR3 is 14 amino acids. Trimming cost V 1 base and J 4 bases, with 11 bases left between them. The CDR3 is CASSLQGTRETQYF. The CDR3 coding sequence is TGCGCCAGCAGCTTGCAGGGGACCCGAGAGACCCAGTACTTC.

This chain uses TRBV19 with TRBJ2-2, with D possibly being TRBD2 (6 bases). The CDR3 runs to 15 residues. Looked up from germline, CDR1 is LNHDA and CDR2 is SQIVND (reference sequence). Trimming took off 5 bases at V and 3 bases at J, with 13 bases between the two ends. CDR3 sequence: CASSPTSAYTGELFF. The CDR3 DNA sequence: TGTGCCAGTAGTCCGACTAGTGCGTACACCGGGGAGCTGTTTTTT.

The CDR3, as DNA: TGTGCCAGCAGAAGAGCGGGAGCATTTGGGAATGAGCAGTTCTTC. It translates to CASRRAGAFGNEQFF. The chain has TRBV6-2 or TRBV6-3 and TRBJ2-1; TRBD2 aligns across 8 bases. Germline assignment: CDR1 MNHEY and CDR2 SVGEGT. The CDR3 totals 15 residues. Trimming removed 6 bases from V and 7 bases from J; junction bases left unmatched: 11.